A selection of T cell receptor beta chains follows, all from one sample in a study of vaccination effects on CD4 cells after COVID-19. TCRdb's copy holds only in-frame clones and misses some; the assay was immunoSEQ multiplex PCR. The sample shows fewer than 35,000 clones, roughly 70% of them seen only once. Their recognized antigens are unknown. The sample was CD4+ T cells from PBMCs cultured without peptide, taken before COVID-19 vaccination. These receptors came from a human donor who received a COVID-19 vaccine. The CDR3 runs from the conserved cysteine through the conserved F or W. Fields, in order: D gene, V gene, clone size, J gene, CDR3 DNA, CDR3 protein. D genes are given only for firm matches. Rows may omit the clone size; those that give it use once, few, many or a size class.

D: NA; V: TRBV6-5; size: NA; J: TRBJ2-2; DNA: TGTGCCAGCAGTTTGACAGGCCCGGGGGAGCTGTTTTTT; CDR3: CASSLTGPGELFF
D: TRBD2; V: TRBV7-8; size: NA; J: TRBJ2-3; DNA: TGTGCCAGCAGCTTCCTAGCGGGAGCACCCACAGATACGCAGTATTTT; CDR3: CASSFLAGAPTDTQYF
D: TRBD1; V: TRBV30; size: NA; J: TRBJ1-3; DNA: TGTGCTGTGACAGGGTTCGGAAACACCATATATTTT; CDR3: CAVTGFGNTIYF
D: NA; V: TRBV6-1; size: NA; J: TRBJ1-3; DNA: TGTGCCAGCAGTGATTGGACGATTGGAAACACCATATATTTT; CDR3: CASSDWTIGNTIYF
D: NA; V: TRBV14; size: NA; J: TRBJ1-1; DNA: TGTGCCAGCCAATGGACATGGAACACTGAAGCTTTCTTT; CDR3: CASQWTWNTEAFF
D: TRBD1; V: TRBV12-5; size: few; J: TRBJ1-1; DNA: TGTGCTAGTGGTTCCAACCAGGGGGCTTGGACTGAAGCTTTCTTT; CDR3: CASGSNQGAWTEAFF
D: NA; V: TRBV1; size: NA; J: TRBJ1-5; DNA: TGCACCAGCAGCCAAATAGGGCCCCGCTTTTGCAATCAGCCCCAGCATTTT; CDR3: CTSSQIGPRFCNQPQHF
D: TRBD1; V: TRBV5-1; size: NA; J: TRBJ2-7; DNA: TGCGCCAGCAGAGTAGGACAGGGGCCCTCCTACGAGCAGTACTTC; CDR3: CASRVGQGPSYEQYF
D: NA; V: TRBV5-1; size: few; J: TRBJ1-1; DNA: TGCGCCAGCGCCATTGGGGGGAACACTGAAGCTTTCTTT; CDR3: CASAIGGNTEAFF
D: NA; V: TRBV4-1; size: few; J: TRBJ2-5; DNA: TGCGCCAGCAGCCAAGTGGCCTCCGAAGAGACCCAGTACTTC; CDR3: CASSQVASEETQYF
D: NA; V: TRBV11-2; size: NA; J: TRBJ1-5; DNA: TGTGCCAGCAGCTTTTCTAGCAATCAGCCCCAGCATTTT; CDR3: CASSFSSNQPQHF
D: NA; V: TRBV10-3; size: NA; J: TRBJ1-2; DNA: TGTGCCATCAGTACGGGGCGCCAGGGAGTAAGCGGCTACACCTTC; CDR3: CAISTGRQGVSGYTF
D: TRBD1; V: TRBV5-1; size: NA; J: TRBJ2-7; DNA: TGCGCCAGCAGCTTGGAGGACGGGACAGTGGCCTACGAGCAGTACTTC; CDR3: CASSLEDGTVAYEQYF
D: NA; V: TRBV19; size: NA; J: TRBJ1-1; DNA: TGTGCCAGTAGTATCTCTGATGTCTGGGGCACTGAAGCTTTCTTT; CDR3: CASSISDVWGTEAFF
D: NA; V: TRBV19; size: NA; J: TRBJ2-2; DNA: TGTGCCAGTAAAGGGGGGGTTCTATCGAACACCGGGGAGCTGTTTTTT; CDR3: CASKGGVLSNTGELFF
D: TRBD1; V: TRBV6-6; size: NA; J: TRBJ2-4; DNA: TGTGCCAGCAGAGCCGGGACAGGGGGGAACATTCAGTACTTC; CDR3: CASRAGTGGNIQYF
D: NA; V: TRBV6-1; size: few; J: TRBJ1-2; DNA: TGTGCCAGCAGTGAGGGCAGGGAGAGTTATGGCTACACCTTC; CDR3: CASSEGRESYGYTF
D: TRBD1; V: TRBV3-1/TRBV3-2; size: NA; J: TRBJ2-7; DNA: TGTGCCAGCAGCCATCTCGCTGACAGGGGCTACGAGCAGTACTTC; CDR3: CASSHLADRGYEQYF
D: TRBD1; V: TRBV7-8; size: NA; J: TRBJ1-2; DNA: TGTGCCAGCAGCTTAATTTCAGGGGGGCATGGCTACACCTTC; CDR3: CASSLISGGHGYTF
D: TRBD2; V: TRBV19; size: NA; J: TRBJ2-1; DNA: TGTGCCAGTAGTACCGGGACTAGCGGGTTTCACTCCTACAATGAGCAGTTCTTC; CDR3: CASSTGTSGFHSYNEQFF
D: TRBD2; V: TRBV5-1; size: few; J: TRBJ2-1; DNA: TGCGCCAGCAGCCAAGGGACTAGCCACAATGAGCAGTTCTTC; CDR3: CASSQGTSHNEQFF
D: NA; V: TRBV10-3; size: NA; J: TRBJ2-2; DNA: TGTGCCATCAGTCAGTTCCGCGGGGGCCCGAACACCGGGGAGCTGTTTTTT; CDR3: CAISQFRGGPNTGELFF
D: TRBD2; V: TRBV5-6; size: once; J: TRBJ2-2; DNA: TGTGCCAGCAGCTTGGGAGCGGGAGTAAACACCGGGGAGCTGTTTTTT; CDR3: CASSLGAGVNTGELFF
D: TRBD2; V: TRBV5-1; size: NA; J: TRBJ2-5; DNA: TGCGCCAGCAGCGAGGGACTAGCGGGGATGTACCAAGAGACCCAGTACTTC; CDR3: CASSEGLAGMYQETQYF
D: NA; V: TRBV7-2; size: NA; J: TRBJ2-1; DNA: TGTGCCAGCAGCTTAGCTCCGGTCAGGAACAATGAGCAGTTCTTC; CDR3: CASSLAPVRNNEQFF
D: NA; V: TRBV5-5; size: once; J: TRBJ2-5; DNA: TGTGCCAGCAGCTTCGGACAGATCCAAGAGACCCAGTACTTC; CDR3: CASSFGQIQETQYF
D: NA; V: TRBV6-5; size: NA; J: TRBJ2-1; DNA: TGTGCCAGCAGTAGCAGGGATGAGCAGTTCTTC; CDR3: CASSSRDEQFF
D: NA; V: TRBV19; size: NA; J: TRBJ2-3; DNA: TGTGCCAGTAGTCTGATTAGCGGAATTAGCACAGATACGCAGTATTTT; CDR3: CASSLISGISTDTQYF
D: TRBD1; V: TRBV5-4; size: few; J: TRBJ1-6; DNA: TGTGCCAGCAGCCTCGACAGGGTGAGAATGGGTTCACCCCTCCACTTT; CDR3: CASSLDRVRMGSPLHF
D: TRBD1; V: TRBV5-1; size: NA; J: TRBJ2-5; DNA: TGCGCCAGCAGCTTGGAGTCTTCAGGGGGAGAGACCCAGTACTTC; CDR3: CASSLESSGGETQYF
D: NA; V: TRBV9; size: NA; J: TRBJ2-7; DNA: TGTGCCAGCAGCGAGACGACAGGCACCTACGAGCAGTACTTC; CDR3: CASSETTGTYEQYF
D: NA; V: TRBV10-1; size: NA; J: TRBJ1-2; DNA: TGCGCCAGCAGAGCCGACGAGGGCTCTGGCTACACCTTC; CDR3: CASRADEGSGYTF
D: TRBD1; V: TRBV2; size: NA; J: TRBJ1-5; DNA: TGTGCCAGCAGTCTACGGACAGGGGGATACAATCAGCCCCAGCATTTT; CDR3: CASSLRTGGYNQPQHF
D: TRBD1; V: TRBV19; size: once; J: TRBJ1-3; DNA: TGTGCCAGTAGGGACGGACAGGGGACTGGAAACACCATATATTTT; CDR3: CASRDGQGTGNTIYF
D: NA; V: TRBV2; size: few; J: TRBJ1-5; DNA: TGTGCCAGCAGTGCGGGCAATCAGCCCCAGCATTTT; CDR3: CASSAGNQPQHF
D: NA; V: TRBV20-1; size: once; J: TRBJ1-4; DNA: TGCAGTGCCCGAGACAGCAGCGATTTTTTT; CDR3: CSARDSSDFF
D: TRBD1; V: TRBV19; size: NA; J: TRBJ2-1; DNA: TGTGCCAGTAGTACAGGGGGACCCTACAATGAGCAGTTCTTC; CDR3: CASSTGGPYNEQFF
D: NA; V: TRBV9; size: NA; J: TRBJ1-1; DNA: TGTGCCAGCAGCGTAGTGGGCGGCCCCCCTGAAGCTTTCTTT; CDR3: CASSVVGGPPEAFF
D: TRBD2; V: TRBV12-5; size: NA; J: TRBJ2-1; DNA: TGTGCTAGTGGTTTGGGGGGACTAGCGCCTAACAATGAGCAGTTCTTC; CDR3: CASGLGGLAPNNEQFF
D: NA; V: TRBV6-6; size: NA; J: TRBJ1-3; DNA: TGTGCCAGCAGCTCCCAGTGGCCTTCGAACACCATATATTTT; CDR3: CASSSQWPSNTIYF
D: NA; V: TRBV4-1; size: NA; J: TRBJ2-2; DNA: TGCGCCAGCAGTGAAGGACAAACCGGGGAGCTGTTTTTT; CDR3: CASSEGQTGELFF
D: NA; V: TRBV7-9; size: NA; J: TRBJ2-7; DNA: TGTGCCAGCAGCTTAGGGACAAACGAGCAGTACTTC; CDR3: CASSLGTNEQYF
D: NA; V: TRBV30; size: NA; J: TRBJ2-2; DNA: TGTGCCTGGAGTGGAAGTGGGGGGTCGACCACCGGGGAGCTGTTTTTT; CDR3: CAWSGSGGSTTGELFF
D: NA; V: TRBV5-6; size: large; J: TRBJ1-2; DNA: TGTGCCAGCAGCCGAAGGGCAGACGACTATGGCTACACCTTC; CDR3: CASSRRADDYGYTF
D: NA; V: TRBV5-1; size: medium-sized; J: TRBJ2-7; DNA: TGCGCCAGCAGCTTGGCTAGCAGCGAGCAGTACTTC; CDR3: CASSLASSEQYF